This TCR beta chain comes out of a study of cytomegalovirus exposure and HLA in healthy donors. Findings and limits, study-wide: There were some public TCRs occurring in many donors, but most TCR sequences were rare. What a later analysis reportedly showed was that an Asian-associated ancestry cluster had fewer N-insertions than the roughly 720-donor mean. CMV antigen specificity was confirmed in vitro for a few CMV-associated chains.

Primers included in the PCR were 60 Vbeta and 13 Jbeta primers. Profiling relied on immunoSEQ multiplex PCR, and the TCRdb table lists in-frame clones only, not all of them. The sample shows 100,000 to 150,000 clones, 83% of them seen only once. Germline-derived CDR1 and CDR2 are MNHNS and SASEGT. The CDR3 contains 18 residues. J gave up 2 bases and V 4 bases, and 17 bases lay outside the gene matches. Among the donors, all were healthy bone marrow donors. This clone turned up a few times. Its matching antigen is unknown. V and J are TRBV6-1 and TRBJ2-7; 7 nucleotides agree with TRBD1. The sequencing input was PBMCs. The TCR was taken from a man aged 18 to 30 in good health and CMV-seropositive. The CDR3 DNA follows: TGTGCCAGCAGTGCCCTTGGGGGCACCGGGACAGCAACCTACGAGCAGTACTTC. It specifies CASSALGGTGTATYEQYF.